This T cell receptor (beta chain) was observed in a study of blood T cell repertoires in COVID-19. The method was immunoSEQ multiplex PCR; TCRdb's version includes in-frame clones alone and lacks a portion of them. This sample has about 150,000 clones; about 88% occur once, and the top ten carry approximately 2%. The CDR3 spans 16 residues. Germline CDR1 SGHVS, CDR2 FQNEAQ. The ends lost 1 base at V and 10 bases at J; junction bases unmatched: 6. The TCR was taken from a man between 50 and 59 years old who had recovered from COVID-19. Sequencing was carried out using peripheral blood. The rearrangement links TRBV7-8 to TRBJ2-1; TRBD2 matches at 14 bases. CDR3: CASSLGGLAGVQEQFF. The CDR3 DNA follows: TGTGCCAGCAGCTTAGGGGGACTAGCGGGGGTTCAGGAGCAGTTCTTC.